A single sample gave rise to the 20 T cell receptor beta chains below, sequenced in a study of long-term antiretroviral therapy in people with HIV. Researchers report immunoSEQ v3.0 was run at survey level. Method: immunoSEQ multiplex PCR; TCRdb's copy keeps in-frame clones and lacks some. The sample contains around 23,000 clones, 60% to 85% of which appear only once. This material consisted of unsorted PBMCs, taken 2.1 years after starting antiretroviral therapy. All receptors derive from a man in his thirties or forties with HIV.

V usage is TRBV27 and J usage is TRBJ2-1; 9 nucleotides line up with TRBD2. The CDR3 has 14 residues. Germline CDR1 and CDR2: MNHEY and SMNVEV (reference sequence). V lost 7 bases, J lost 5 bases, and 6 bases stayed unmatched. This CDR3 is CASKRAGGHNEQFF. CDR3 DNA: TGTGCCAGCAAAAGAGCGGGGGGCCACAATGAGCAGTTCTTC.

The rearrangement joins TRBV18 to TRBJ2-5; no reliable D call. V was shortened by 5 bases and J by 5 bases, with 3 bases between the two germline ends. CDR1 is KGHSH and CDR2 is LQKENI in the germline V gene. CDR3 length equals 10 residues. CDR3 loop: CASSKETQYF. CDR3 nucleotides: TGTGCCAGCTCAAAGGAGACCCAGTACTTC.

This clone showed up just a few times. The chain carries TRBV30 and TRBJ1-1; D might be TRBD1 (6 bases). CDR1 and CDR2 from the germline V gene are GTSNPN and SVGIG (reference sequence). The CDR3 spans 16 residues. The V and J ends lost 4 bases and 0 bases respectively, with 18 bases between them. CDR3 coding DNA: TGTGCCTGGAAGGGGGGAGCAGTTTGGGTGAACACTGAAGCTTTCTTT. Amino acid sequence: CAWKGGAVWVNTEAFF.

The chain has TRBV27 and TRBJ1-1, with D tentatively TRBD1 (6 bases). This CDR3 is 14 amino acids long. Per germline, CDR1 MNHEY and CDR2 SMNVEV (reference sequence). V was cut by 6 bases and J by 0 bases, with 11 bases left in between. For the CDR3, the DNA is TGTGCCAGCAGCGCGGGACACCTGAACACTGAAGCTTTCTTT. It codes for CASSAGHLNTEAFF.

The chain carries TRBV5-1 and TRBJ2-4, with a weak D call TRBD1 (6 bases). Deletions cut 0 bases from V and 9 bases from J, with 13 bases between. Germline values: CDR1 SGHRS, CDR2 YFSETQ. CDR3 length: 14 residues. This CDR3 is CASSLEAGEAIQYF. The CDR3 DNA follows: TGCGCCAGCAGCTTGGAGGCAGGGGAAGCCATTCAGTACTTC. The full variable domain, with the rest looked up from reference TRBV5-1 and TRBJ2-4, is KAGVTQTPRYLIKTRGQQVTLSCSPISGHRSVSWYQQTPGQGLQFLFEYFSETQRNKGNFPGRFSGRQFSNSRSEMNVSTLELGDSALYLCASSLEAGEAIQYFGAGTRLSVL.

The chain has TRBV30 and TRBJ2-5; D unclear. Germline V CDR1 and CDR2: GTSNPN, SVGIG (reference sequence). The CDR3 contains 14 residues. Trimming removed 5 bases from V and 0 bases from J, with 13 bases in between. Here the CDR3 reads CAWAHEDNQETQYF. The CDR3 nucleotides read TGTGCCTGGGCCCACGAAGACAACCAAGAGACCCAGTACTTC.

The DNA for the CDR3 is TGTGCCAGCAGTGAAGGACACAACCCGAGGGACGAGCAGTACTTC. It specifies CASSEGHNPRDEQYF. The chain links TRBV6-1 to TRBJ2-7, with D tentatively TRBD2 (5 bases). V was pared by 1 base and J by 5 bases, with 15 bases between. Germline-derived CDR1 and CDR2 are MNHNS and SASEGT. The CDR3 runs 15 residues.

The rearrangement joins TRBV7-9 to TRBJ2-1; TRBD2 aligns across 9 bases. Germline assignment: CDR1 SEHNR and CDR2 FQNEAQ (reference sequence). This CDR3 spans 16 amino acids. Trimming removed 4 bases from V and 4 bases from J; junction bases left unmatched: 8. The CDR3 spells CASSWWTSVEYNEQFF. The DNA of the CDR3 is TGTGCCAGCAGCTGGTGGACTAGCGTCGAGTACAATGAGCAGTTCTTC.

The CDR3 DNA follows: TGTGCCAGCAGCCCGACCGGCGGGGGTGGCACTGAAGCTTTCTTT. Protein product: CASSPTGGGGTEAFF. The rearrangement uses TRBV9 and TRBJ1-1, with D possibly matching TRBD1 (5 bases). Germline V lookup: CDR1 SGDLS, CDR2 YYNGEE. CDR3 length: 15 amino acids. Trimming removed 4 bases at V and 4 bases at J, with 17 bases between.

This clone has a handful of counts. The chain uses TRBV13 and TRBJ1-2; D unclear. This CDR3 has 15 residues. V was trimmed by 0 bases and J by 1 base, leaving 9 bases between them. The germline CDR1 and CDR2 sequences are PRHDT and FYEKMQ (reference sequence). The CDR3, as DNA: TGTGCCAGCAGCTTAGGTCCCGACCTTAACTATGGCTACACCTTC. It translates to CASSLGPDLNYGYTF.

This clone appeared a single time. The chain combines TRBV2 with TRBJ1-1; possible D gene TRBD1, 5 bases. Trimming took off 1 base at V and 5 bases at J, with 8 bases between the two ends. Germline-derived CDR1 and CDR2 are SNHLY and FYNNEI. CDR3 length equals 13 residues. The CDR3 sequence is CASSEVGATEAFF. The CDR3 DNA follows: TGTGCCAGCAGTGAAGTTGGGGCTACTGAAGCTTTCTTT.

The chain links TRBV13 to TRBJ2-5, with 7 bases fitting TRBD2. CDR1 PRHDT and CDR2 FYEKMQ come from the germline V gene (reference sequence). The CDR3 extends over 18 amino acids. V was pared by 2 bases and J by 1 base, with 13 bases of the junction left unmatched. CDR3 nucleotides: TGTGCCAGCAGCTTATCCGGGCTAGCGGCAACCTCCCAAGAGACCCAGTACTTC. Its protein is CASSLSGLAATSQETQYF.

This chain connects TRBV5-1 to TRBJ2-1, with 14 nucleotides matching TRBD2. Germline V gene sequence: CDR1 SGHRS, CDR2 YFSETQ. The trim removed 0 bases at V and 0 bases at J, leaving 17 bases unmatched. The CDR3 contains 23 residues. The CDR3 coding sequence is TGCGCCAGCAGCTTGGAACCGGGACTAGCGGGGGCCATGTTCGGGTTCTCCTACAATGAGCAGTTCTTC. It is translated as CASSLEPGLAGAMFGFSYNEQFF. Using reference TRBV5-1 and TRBJ2-1 for the parts outside the CDR3, the full variable domain is KAGVTQTPRYLIKTRGQQVTLSCSPISGHRSVSWYQQTPGQGLQFLFEYFSETQRNKGNFPGRFSGRQFSNSRSEMNVSTLELGDSALYLCASSLEPGLAGAMFGFSYNEQFFGPGTRLTVL.

This chain joins TRBV5-1 and TRBJ2-7, with D possibly TRBD1 on 6 matching bases. V was pared by 0 bases and J by 5 bases, with 15 bases between. Germline lookup yields CDR1 SGHRS and CDR2 YFSETQ. The CDR3 extends over 15 amino acids. The CDR3 sequence is CASSLGRGVAHEQYF. The CDR3 region has the DNA TGCGCCAGCAGCTTGGGCAGGGGAGTTGCCCACGAGCAGTACTTC.

This clone has more than one count but fewer than ten. This chain joins TRBV7-2 and TRBJ1-2, with 7 bases fitting TRBD1. V lost 3 bases to trimming and J lost 0 bases; unmatched junction nucleotides: 4. The germline V gene encodes CDR1 SGHTA and CDR2 FQGNSA. The CDR3 spans 15 residues. The CDR3: CASSLSGTANYGYTF. DNA for the CDR3: TGTGCCAGCAGCTTGTCCGGGACAGCTAACTATGGCTACACCTTC.

The gene calls are TRBV7-9 and TRBJ2-7; D not resolved. CDR1 is SEHNR, CDR2 FQNEAQ, per germline (reference sequence). V gave up 2 bases and J gave up 7 bases, with 15 bases separating them. The CDR3 is 14 amino acids. As DNA, the CDR3 is TGTGCCAGCAGCTTAATTAATGAGCTGGGGGAGCAGTACTTC. Translation: CASSLINELGEQYF.

V and J are TRBV6-5 and TRBJ1-5; 8 positions agree with TRBD1. CDR3 size: 15 residues. V lost 6 bases, J lost 6 bases, and 10 bases stayed unmatched. Germline-derived CDR1 and CDR2 are MNHEY and SVGAGI. DNA for the CDR3: TGTGCCAGCAGAGCCCTTGGACAGGGAAGTCAGCCCCAGCATTTT. This encodes CASRALGQGSQPQHF.

The chain uses TRBV18 and TRBJ1-5; D is possibly TRBD1 (5 bases). The germline V gene has CDR1 KGHSH and CDR2 LQKENI. V lost 6 bases and J lost 0, with 9 bases in between. The CDR3 has 14 amino acids. CDR3 sequence reads: CASSPGDSNQPQHF. CDR3 DNA sequence: TGTGCCAGCTCCCCGGGGGATAGCAATCAGCCCCAGCATTTT.

The rearrangement joins TRBV15 to TRBJ2-6; 11 bases map to TRBD1. This CDR3 is built from 19 residues. Germline V gene lookup returns CDR1 LNHNV and CDR2 YYDKDF (reference sequence). Trimming at V came to 1 base and at J to 2 bases, leaving 7 bases not matched to a gene. The CDR3 spells CATSRGPAGQGAGANVLTF. As DNA, the CDR3 is TGTGCCACCAGCAGAGGCCCCGCGGGACAGGGGGCTGGGGCCAACGTCCTGACTTTC.

The chain links TRBV6-1 to TRBJ1-2; the D is unclear. V shed 5 bases and J shed 8 bases, with 6 bases lying between them. CDR1 is MNHNS and CDR2 is SASEGT in the germline V gene. The CDR3 has 10 amino acids. DNA for the CDR3: TGTGCCAGCAGTTTTGGGGGCTACACCTTC. Translation: CASSFGGYTF.